A selection of T cell receptor beta chains follows, all from one sample in a study of cytomegalovirus exposure and HLA in healthy donors. TCRdb keeps only in-frame clones here, not all; method: immunoSEQ multiplex PCR. This sample has 190,000 or so clones, with roughly 78% found just once. The material sequenced was PBMCs. These receptors came from a boy aged 5-17 years in good health and CMV-seronegative. Each CDR3 is given with its conserved first and last residue. The D gene is left open where the match is weak. The size of a clone is reported for some rows only, either as once, few or many, or as a class for expanded clones.

j_call clone_size v_call d_call cdr3_nt cdr3_aa
TRBJ2-7 - TRBV14 TRBD1 TGTGCCAGCAGCCAAGGGGACAGGGTCCACGAGCAGTACTTC CASSQGDRVHEQYF
TRBJ1-4 - TRBV30 - TGTGCCTGGAGTGTGCTTTCGGAGCCTGAAAAACTGTTTTTT CAWSVLSEPEKLFF
TRBJ1-5 - TRBV10-3 TRBD1 TGTGCCATCAGTGAACAACAGGGGCTCTATAGCAATCAGCCCCAGCATTTT CAISEQQGLYSNQPQHF
TRBJ2-3 - TRBV6-4 TRBD2 TGTGCCAGCAGCCCGCGACCGGGGGGAGGGGATACGCAGTATTTT CASSPRPGGGDTQYF
TRBJ1-2 once TRBV6-6 TRBD1 TGTGCCAGCAGTTACGGGGACAGGGGCAGAGGCGGCTACACCTTC CASSYGDRGRGGYTF
TRBJ2-5 - TRBV6-5 TRBD2 TGTGCCAGCAGTCGACGGGGGGGACTTCAAGAGACCCAGTACTTC CASSRRGGLQETQYF
TRBJ2-1 - TRBV27 TRBD2 TGTGCCAGCAGCCCGGGACTAGCGGGGGCCAAATCTACAAATGAGCAGTTCTTC CASSPGLAGAKSTNEQFF
TRBJ1-1 - TRBV7-9 TRBD1 TGTGCCACCGCCGGACAGGGAATGGGAACTGAAGCTTTCTTT CATAGQGMGTEAFF
TRBJ2-2 - TRBV5-1 TRBD1 TGCGCCAGCAGCTTGGGTCAGGGGGCGAAGACCGGGGAGCTGTTTTTT CASSLGQGAKTGELFF
TRBJ1-1 - TRBV5-6 - TGTGCCAGCAACCTAGGCGAGTCTGAAGCTTTCTTT CASNLGESEAFF
TRBJ2-1 - TRBV19 - TGTGCCAGTAAGGGAGGTCCCTACAATGAGCAGTTCTTC CASKGGPYNEQFF
TRBJ2-7 - TRBV27 TRBD2 TGTGCCAGCAGTTTAGGGAGCGGGGATACCTACGAGCAGTACTTC CASSLGSGDTYEQYF
TRBJ1-1 - TRBV5-4 - TGTGCCAGCAGCTCCAGCACGGGGACTGAAGCTTTCTTT CASSSSTGTEAFF
TRBJ2-7 - TRBV5-8 TRBD1 TGTGCCAGCAGGCTTGGGACAGGCTACGAGCAGTACTTC CASRLGTGYEQYF
TRBJ2-2 - TRBV5-1 TRBD2 TGCGCCAGCAGCTTGATGTCTCTAGCGGGGGCCATGACCGGGGAGCTGTTTTTT CASSLMSLAGAMTGELFF
TRBJ1-5 few TRBV27 TRBD1 TGTGCCAGCAGTCCCGGGACAGGGGGCCGAAGAGTTCAGCCCCAGCATTTT CASSPGTGGRRVQPQHF
TRBJ2-1 - TRBV6-6 - TGTGCCAGCAGCCGTGGGCTACCACGATACAATGAGCAGTTCTTC CASSRGLPRYNEQFF